One sample yielded the 17 T cell receptor beta chains listed below, sequenced in a study of early T cells in non-severe SARS-CoV-2 infection. TCRdb reprocessed the 5' RACE reads with MiXCR, giving one entry per CDR3 protein. This table holds tens of thousands of distinct CDR3 sequences, about 4.8% found once. Sequenced input: whole blood. The receptor set was obtained from an adult who was a healthcare worker with PCR-confirmed SARS-CoV-2 infection or an uninfected control (not recorded which).

This clonotype has a handful of counts. The V call is TRBV13, the J call TRBJ2-3; 8 positions match TRBD1. The CDR3 totals 17 residues. The ends lost 5 bases at V and 2 bases at J; junction bases unmatched: 12. The germline V gene has CDR1 PRHDT and CDR2 FYEKMQ (reference sequence). The CDR3 spells CASSGREDRAPTDTQYF. The CDR3 nucleotides are TGTGCCAGCAGCGGCCGTGAGGACAGGGCCCCCACAGATACGCAGTATTTT.

The chain carries TRBV5-1 and TRBJ2-2, with 9 positions matching TRBD2. V gave up 4 bases and J gave up 0 bases; unmatched junction bases: 10. The CDR3 has 18 amino acids. The germline gives CDR1 SGHRS, CDR2 YFSETQ. In DNA, the CDR3 is TGCGCCAGCAGCATACCGTTAGCGGGGGCAACGAACACCGGGGAGCTGTTTTTT. As protein: CASSIPLAGATNTGELFF.

This clonotype was seen ten or more times. This rearrangement joins TRBV29-1 to TRBJ2-7, with TRBD1 matching 7 bases. The V gene end was trimmed by 7 bases and the J gene end by 1 base; junction bases not matched to a gene: 7. Germline V gene sequence: CDR1 SQVTM, CDR2 ANQGSEA. The CDR3 is made up of 13 amino acids. As DNA, the CDR3 is TGCAGCGCCCGAGGGGGCGCGTCCTACGAGCAGTACTTC. Protein: CSARGGASYEQYF.

This chain joins TRBV12-3 or TRBV12-4 and TRBJ2-3; no clear D gene. Trimming removed 2 bases from V and 1 base from J, with 4 bases in between. The CDR3 spans 13 residues. CDR3 loop: CASSLIGTDTQYF. CDR3 coding DNA: TGTGCCAGCAGTTTAATTGGCACAGATACGCAGTATTTT.

The table lists this clonotype with many counts. This chain links TRBV7-9 with TRBJ1-2, with D unresolved. CDR1 is SEHNR, CDR2 FQNEAQ, per germline (reference sequence). V lost 5 bases to trimming and J lost 8 bases, with 18 bases between them. The CDR3 is made up of 14 amino acids. In DNA, the CDR3 is TGTGCCAGCAGCCCTAGGCCCCGGTCTACGGGCTACACCTTC. Translation gives CASSPRPRSTGYTF.

This clonotype was seen repeatedly, ten times or more. This sequence joins TRBV7-8 and TRBJ2-3, with D tentatively TRBD2 (5 bases). This CDR3 spans 16 amino acids. In germline, CDR1 is SGHVS, CDR2 FQNEAQ. V was trimmed by 5 bases and J by 2 bases, leaving 17 bases between them. The CDR3 region has the DNA TGTGCCAGCAGCCGAGGGTCTCTCCGGGCCACAGATACGCAGTATTTT. It codes for CASSRGSLRATDTQYF.

In its sample, this clonotype was seen many times. The chain carries TRBV7-3 and TRBJ2-1, with D perhaps being TRBD1 or TRBD2 (5 bases each). V lost 2 bases and J lost 7, with 18 bases in between. Germline lookup yields CDR1 SGHTA and CDR2 FQGTGA. The CDR3 length is 16 residues. In nucleotides, the CDR3 is TGTGCCAGCAGCTTAGATTCGGGGCCCCTGGGTAATGAGCAGTTCTTC. Translating gives CASSLDSGPLGNEQFF. The full variable domain, rest sourced from reference TRBV7-3 and TRBJ2-1, is GAGVSQTPSNKVTEKGKYVELRCDPISGHTALYWYRQSLGQGPEFLIYFQGTGAADDSGLPNDRFFAVRPEGSVSTLKIQRTERGDSAVYLCASSLDSGPLGNEQFFGPGTRLTVL.

The chain uses TRBV5-1 and TRBJ2-7, with D uncertain. Germline V CDR1 and CDR2: SGHRS, YFSETQ. This CDR3 comprises 13 residues. Trimming removed 0 bases from V and 9 bases from J, with 13 bases in between. The CDR3 bases are TGCGCCAGCAGCTTGGAGCCAGGAGACGGGCAGTACTTC. The encoded protein is CASSLEPGDGQYF. The entire variable domain, with the rest obtained from reference TRBV5-1 and TRBJ2-7, is as follows: KAGVTQTPRYLIKTRGQQVTLSCSPISGHRSVSWYQQTPGQGLQFLFEYFSETQRNKGNFPGRFSGRQFSNSRSEMNVSTLELGDSALYLCASSLEPGDGQYFGPGTRLTVT.

This clonotype was observed many times. The chain carries TRBV5-4 and TRBJ2-3; D ambiguous. Germline CDR1 SGHNT, CDR2 YYREEE (reference sequence). Trimming pared 3 bases from V and 4 bases from J, leaving 9 bases between. The CDR3 is 13 amino acids. The CDR3, as DNA: TGTGCCAGCAGCTGGGCCTTGGCAGATACGCAGTATTTT. Translation gives CASSWALADTQYF.

This clonotype was seen repeatedly, ten times or more. The V gene is TRBV6-5, the J gene TRBJ1-5; 9 positions match TRBD1. Germline V lookup: CDR1 MNHEY, CDR2 SVGAGI. V shed 6 bases and J 2 bases; nucleotides not matched to a gene: 8. The CDR3 runs to 16 residues. The CDR3 region has the DNA TGTGCCAGCAGCCCCGGGACAGGGAGAGGCAATCAGCCCCAGCATTTT. As protein: CASSPGTGRGNQPQHF.

This clonotype has a count of ten or more. The V call is TRBV3-1, the J call TRBJ2-3, with 12 bases matching TRBD2. CDR1 and CDR2 from the germline V gene are LGHDT and YNNKEL (reference sequence). This CDR3 has 17 residues. With 3 bases clipped from V and 6 bases from J, the junction kept 10 bases outside the gene matches. CDR3 in amino acids: CASSQLAGGPDVDTQYF. The CDR3, as DNA: TGTGCCAGCAGCCAGCTAGCGGGAGGGCCTGACGTGGATACGCAGTATTTT.

This clonotype was seen only a few times. The chain combines TRBV5-1 with TRBJ1-2; D might be TRBD1 (5 bases). Trimming shortened V by 3 bases and J by 5 bases, and 11 bases separated the two germline ends. The CDR3 extends over 13 amino acids. CDR1 is SGHRS and CDR2 is YFSETQ in the germline V gene. CDR3 DNA: TGCGCCAGCAGCTCAGGCGGGGCGTATGGCTACACCTTC. The encoded protein is CASSSGGAYGYTF. The complete variable domain, with remaining parts taken from reference TRBV5-1 and TRBJ1-2, reads KAGVTQTPRYLIKTRGQQVTLSCSPISGHRSVSWYQQTPGQGLQFLFEYFSETQRNKGNFPGRFSGRQFSNSRSEMNVSTLELGDSALYLCASSSGGAYGYTFGSGTRLTVV.

The gene calls are TRBV5-1 and TRBJ2-3; D is possibly TRBD1 (6 bases). The CDR3 runs 13 residues. Per germline, CDR1 SGHRS and CDR2 YFSETQ. V shed 6 bases and J shed 0 bases, with 8 bases lying between them. In nucleotides, the CDR3 is TGCGCCAGCAACACAGGGAGCACAGATACGCAGTATTTT. It yields the protein CASNTGSTDTQYF.

At least ten counts were recorded for this clonotype. The rearrangement links TRBV12-3 or TRBV12-4 to TRBJ2-2, with a weak D call TRBD2 (5 bases). The CDR3 is 14 amino acids. Trimming left V 3 bases short and J 1 base short, with 6 bases between. CDR3 residues: CASSFGRNTGELFF. DNA for the CDR3: TGTGCCAGCAGTTTTGGGAGGAACACCGGGGAGCTGTTTTTT.

There are many counts of this clonotype. The chain links TRBV28 to TRBJ1-1; maybe TRBD1 (5 bases). The V end was cut by 2 bases, the J end by 1 base, with 17 bases between. Germline assignment: CDR1 MDHEN and CDR2 SYDVKM. The CDR3 contains 17 residues. The CDR3 nucleotides are TGTGCCAGCAGTTTACCGGGGCATGGGACCACGAACACTGAAGCTTTCTTT. Amino acids: CASSLPGHGTTNTEAFF.

This sequence joins TRBV6-2 or TRBV6-3 and TRBJ1-1; no firm D call. The CDR3 spans 14 residues. V was shortened by 5 bases and J by 3 bases, with 13 bases between the two germline ends. The germline V gene has CDR1 MNHEY and CDR2 SVGEGT. The CDR3, as DNA: TGTGCCAGCAGTAGGCCAGTCATAGACACTGAAGCTTTCTTT. This gives the protein CASSRPVIDTEAFF.

This clonotype was seen at least ten times. V and J are TRBV15 and TRBJ1-1, with D maybe TRBD1 (6 bases). V was trimmed by 5 bases and J by 5 bases, leaving 15 bases between them. The CDR3 runs to 14 residues. Germline V gene data show CDR1 as LNHNV and CDR2 as YYDKDF (reference sequence). The CDR3 loop reads CATSLAGEKTEAFF. The CDR3 coding sequence is TGTGCCACCAGCCTGGCAGGGGAAAAAACTGAAGCTTTCTTT. The full variable domain, in which reference TRBV15 and TRBJ1-1 provide the parts outside the CDR3, is DAMVIQNPRYQVTQFGKPVTLSCSQTLNHNVMYWYQQKSSQAPKLLFHYYDKDFNNEADTPDNFQSRRPNTSFCFLDIRSPGLGDTAMYLCATSLAGEKTEAFFGQGTRLTVV.